The present T cell receptor beta chain was sequenced within a study of immune evolution from preneoplasia to lung adenocarcinoma. Resections took place in Japan or China from about 2014 to 2017. Each case's diagnosis was confirmed by two pathologists on H&E. The CDR3 spans 15 residues. CDR1 and CDR2 (germline): MRHNA, SNTAGT. V was cut by 3 bases and J by 2 bases, with 14 bases left in between. A remark on this clone: Its specificity is not known.

Study outcomes and limitations: Top clone frequencies peaked in normal lung, apparently declining through invasive adenocarcinoma.

TCRdb keeps only in-frame clones here, not all; method: immunoSEQ multiplex PCR. The sample has about 4,800 clones, almost 80% seen once. The rearrangement joins TRBV6-4 to TRBJ2-7; perhaps TRBD1 as D (6 bases). The specimen sequenced was FFPE normal lung tissue adjacent to the tumor. This clonotype was sampled from a person between 55 and 69 years old with lung adenocarcinoma. The CDR3 DNA follows: TGTGCCAGCAGTGAATCAGTGGACAGCCCCTACGAGCAGTACTTC. Its protein is CASSESVDSPYEQYF.